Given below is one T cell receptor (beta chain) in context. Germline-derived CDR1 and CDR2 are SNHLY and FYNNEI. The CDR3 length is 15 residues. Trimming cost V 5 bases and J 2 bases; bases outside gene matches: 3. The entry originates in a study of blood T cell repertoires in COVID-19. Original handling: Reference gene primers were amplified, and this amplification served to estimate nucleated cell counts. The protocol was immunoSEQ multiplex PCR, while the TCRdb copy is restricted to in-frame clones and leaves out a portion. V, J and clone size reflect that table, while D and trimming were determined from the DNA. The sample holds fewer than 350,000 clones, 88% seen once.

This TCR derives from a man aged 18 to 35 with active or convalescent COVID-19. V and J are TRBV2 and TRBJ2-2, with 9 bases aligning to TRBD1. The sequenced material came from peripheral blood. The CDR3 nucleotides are TGTGCCAGCAGTAAGGGACAGGGCAACACCGGGGAGCTGTTTTTT. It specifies CASSKGQGNTGELFF.